This T cell receptor (beta chain) was recorded in a study of regulatory dendritic cells for organ transplantation. Whole-study findings and limits: Of resting T cell subsets, memory CD8+ had the most alloreactive clonotypes. Naive CD4+ and CD8+ repertoires were highly diverse; memory CD8+ was most oligoclonal. Alloreactive memory CD8+ T cell pools varied considerably between individuals.

Here immunoSEQ multiplex PCR was the method, and the copy in TCRdb shows in-frame clones only, minus some. The sample lists 25,000 to 30,000 clones; roughly 84% were seen once. Turning to this clone: Antigen unknown.

The CDR3 extends over 16 amino acids. Looked up from germline, CDR1 is SGDLS and CDR2 is YYNGEE. The V and J ends lost 1 base and 4 bases respectively, with 17 bases between them. CD4+ or CD8+ T cells were sorted as naive CD45RA+ or memory CD45RO+. The chain employs TRBV9 and TRBJ1-2, with D perhaps TRBD1 (5 bases). The sample comprised naive CD8+ T cells from blood. The subset: CD45RA+ naive T cells. This TCR derives from a human donor in good health. CDR3 sequence: CASSVFSRDDGYGYTF. The CDR3 DNA reads as TGTGCCAGCAGCGTATTCTCCAGGGATGATGGCTATGGCTACACCTTC.